A selection of T cell receptor beta chains follows, all from one sample in a study of blood T cell repertoires in COVID-19. Repertoires were generated with immunoSEQ multiplex PCR, while TCRdb's copy carries only in-frame clones and drops some. The sample has 200,000 or so clones, about 86% seen once. Sequenced material: peripheral blood. The receptors stem from a woman aged 60-75 years with acute or convalescent COVID-19. Each CDR3 is given with its conserved first and last residue. Fields, in order: J gene, D gene, V gene, CDR3 length, clone size, CDR3 DNA, CDR3 protein. D genes are given only for firm matches. Clone size is not always given. Where it is, it says once, few, many or a class for expanded clones.

>TRBJ2-3|.|TRBV6-2/TRBV6-3|15|.
TGTGCCAGCAGCCTGGGGGGTCGGTACACAGATACGCAGTATTTT
CASSLGGRYTDTQYF
>TRBJ2-7|.|TRBV6-1|11|.
TGTGCCAGCAGTGACATCTACGAGCAGTACTTC
CASSDIYEQYF
>TRBJ1-4|.|TRBV20-1|14|.
TGCAGTGCTAGTTTATTTGGCAGTAATGGAAAACTGTTTTTT
CSASLFGSNGKLFF
>TRBJ2-7|.|TRBV28|15|.
TGTGCCAGCAGATCTCCGGGACATCGGGGCTACGAGCAGTACTTC
CASRSPGHRGYEQYF
>TRBJ2-1|TRBD1|TRBV7-3|19|.
TGTGCCAGCAGCTTAACGGGGGGACAGGGAAGGAGGTCCTACAATGAGCAGTTCTTC
CASSLTGGQGRRSYNEQFF
>TRBJ1-3|.|TRBV4-1|15|.
TGCGCCAGCAGCCAAGATCGGGGTTCTGGAAACACCATATATTTT
CASSQDRGSGNTIYF
>TRBJ2-1|.|TRBV6-1|16|.
TGTGCCAGCAGTGAAGGGGTGGGGGCAATAGGAAATGAGCAGTTCTTC
CASSEGVGAIGNEQFF
>TRBJ1-1|TRBD1|TRBV28|14|once
TGTGCCAGCAGTCCAGCGGGACAGGGGACTGAAGCTTTCTTT
CASSPAGQGTEAFF
>TRBJ2-1|TRBD1|TRBV19|15|few
TGTGCCAGTAGTATCCTCGGGACAGCCTACAATGAGCAGTTCTTC
CASSILGTAYNEQFF
>TRBJ1-3|.|TRBV5-1|18|.
TGCGCCAGCAGCTTGTCTGGGGTTCGGGGAGGAACTGGAAACACCATATATTTT
CASSLSGVRGGTGNTIYF
>TRBJ2-7|.|TRBV6-5|15|.
TGTGCCAGTTCCCCGGGGCGGGACGGAACCTACGAGCAGTACTTC
CASSPGRDGTYEQYF
>TRBJ1-1|.|TRBV2|11|few
TGTGCCAGCAGTGAACTTAATGAAGCTTTCTTT
CASSELNEAFF
>TRBJ1-6|TRBD1|TRBV15|14|few
TGTGCCACAAAGACAGGGGTAAAGGGTTCACCCCTCCACTTT
CATKTGVKGSPLHF
>TRBJ2-1|.|TRBV2|15|.
TGTGCCAGCACCATGGAGGGGGGGGCCTACAATGAGCAGTTCTTC
CASTMEGGAYNEQFF
>TRBJ1-6|.|TRBV19|16|once
TGTGCCAGTAGTATAGTTTCGACGGGAGGAAATTCACCCCTCCACTTT
CASSIVSTGGNSPLHF
>TRBJ2-1|TRBD2|TRBV11-2|14|.
TGTGCCAGCAGCCTTAGCGGGATAAACAATGAGCAGTTCTTC
CASSLSGINNEQFF
>TRBJ1-2|.|TRBV30|11|once
TGTGCCTGGACAGGGGAACATGGCTACACCTTC
CAWTGEHGYTF